A selection of T cell receptor beta chains follows, all from one sample in a study of blood T cells in healthy people across ages. From the 5' RACE reads, TCRdb called clonotypes with MiXCR, one entry per CDR3 protein. The sample carries approximately 780,000 distinct CDR3 sequences, about a quarter recorded once. The same data also went into a second study, on T cells of mothers and their children.

The sequencing input was blood. Every receptor here comes from a boy between 10 and 17 years old in good health. CDR3s include the opening cysteine and the closing phenylalanine or tryptophan. A D gene is named only where the DNA matches it firmly. Only some rows state a clone size, as once, few, many or a class for expanded clones.

TRBD1	TRBV7-9	TRBJ1-4	.	CASIDRGREKLFF	TGTGCCAGCATTGACAGGGGGCGGGAAAAACTGTTTTTT
TRBD2	TRBV11-2	TRBJ2-3	few	CASSSRLASTDTQYF	TGTGCCAGCAGCTCCCGACTAGCTTCCACAGATACGCAGTATTTT
TRBD1	TRBV28	TRBJ1-3	.	CASTQGGFRSGNTIYF	TGTGCCAGCACCCAAGGGGGCTTCCGCTCTGGAAACACCATATATTTT
.	TRBV10-1	TRBJ1-5	few	CASSDPGEPQHF	TGCGCCAGCAGTGACCCCGGGGAGCCCCAGCATTTT
.	TRBV6-5	TRBJ2-5	few	CASSYSSGGAKETQYF	TGTGCCAGCAGTTACTCTTCTGGGGGCGCGAAGGAGACCCAGTACTTC
TRBD1	TRBV12-3/TRBV12-4	TRBJ1-1	.	CASTRTGGPTEAFF	TGTGCCAGCACCCGGACAGGGGGTCCCACTGAAGCTTTCTTT
.	TRBV12-3/TRBV12-4	TRBJ2-5	.	CASSLAEIEETQYF	TGTGCCAGCAGTTTAGCGGAGATTGAGGAGACCCAGTACTTC
.	TRBV28	TRBJ1-1	.	CASSYSHTEAFF	TGTGCCAGCAGCTACAGTCACACTGAAGCTTTCTTT
.	TRBV5-4	TRBJ1-1	few	CASSFLGLTTEAFF	TGTGCCAGCAGCTTTTTGGGACTCACCACTGAAGCTTTCTTT
.	TRBV9	TRBJ2-5	.	CASSDRRTARRETQYF	TGTGCCAGCAGCGATCGGCGGACAGCTCGCCGAGAGACCCAGTACTTC
TRBD1	TRBV28	TRBJ1-2	few	CASSFLSGTGRGYTF	TGTGCCAGCAGTTTTCTATCTGGGACAGGGAGAGGCTACACCTTC
.	TRBV5-1	TRBJ1-1	few	CASTTGVPADFAFF	TGCGCCAGCACCACGGGGGTCCCCGCTGACTTCGCTTTCTTT
.	TRBV2	TRBJ2-2	few	CASSDTGNLTPNTGELFF	TGTGCCAGCAGTGATACAGGGAACCTCACTCCGAACACCGGGGAGCTGTTTTTT
TRBD2	TRBV11-2	TRBJ2-2	.	CASSLSFLRGGTGELFF	TGTGCCAGCAGCTTATCATTTTTGCGGGGGGGCACCGGGGAGCTGTTTTTT
TRBD1	TRBV6-1	TRBJ2-4	few	CASSPITKGAVKNIQYF	TGTGCCAGCAGTCCCATTACAAAGGGGGCTGTCAAAAACATTCAGTACTTC
TRBD1	TRBV20-1	TRBJ1-5	few	CSARDKTGENSNQPQHF	TGCAGTGCTAGAGATAAGACAGGGGAGAATAGCAATCAGCCCCAGCATTTT
.	TRBV6-5	TRBJ2-2	.	CASSFRPETGELFF	TGTGCCAGCAGTTTCAGACCGGAGACCGGGGAGCTGTTTTTT
TRBD2	TRBV10-3	TRBJ2-5	.	CAISEQLAGRLQETQYF	TGTGCCATCAGTGAGCAACTAGCGGGGCGACTCCAAGAGACCCAGTACTTC
.	TRBV2	TRBJ1-4	.	CASREDLNEKLFF	TGTGCCAGCAGAGAGGACCTTAATGAAAAACTGTTTTTT
.	TRBV4-1	TRBJ1-1	.	CASSPGGARQVNTEAFF	TGCGCCAGCAGCCCGGGGGGGGCGCGTCAGGTGAACACTGAAGCTTTCTTT
TRBD1	TRBV5-5	TRBJ2-5	few	CASSFGIRDRGYGETQYF	TGTGCCAGCAGCTTTGGTATCCGGGACAGGGGTTATGGGGAGACCCAGTACTTC
TRBD2	TRBV2	TRBJ2-3	.	CASRAPPGLVTDTQYF	TGTGCCAGCAGAGCACCCCCGGGACTAGTCACAGATACGCAGTATTTT
.	TRBV29-1	TRBJ1-2	few	CSVEESGYTF	TGCAGCGTTGAAGAGAGTGGCTACACCTTC
.	TRBV7-9	TRBJ2-7	few	CASSLLMGQEGSYEQYF	TGTGCCAGCAGCCTTCTAATGGGACAAGAGGGCTCCTACGAGCAGTACTTC
.	TRBV7-9	TRBJ2-5	many	CASSLAHRRQETQYF	TGTGCCAGCAGCTTAGCGCACAGACGCCAAGAGACCCAGTACTTC
TRBD1	TRBV7-6	TRBJ2-7	.	CTSSLGSGQGYEQYF	TGTACCAGCAGCTTAGGGTCGGGACAGGGATACGAGCAGTACTTC
.	TRBV30	TRBJ1-4	few	CAYHPKPEKLFF	TGTGCCTACCATCCCAAACCCGAAAAACTGTTTTTT
.	TRBV7-2	TRBJ2-7	once	CASSSRLDTYEQYF	TGTGCCAGCAGCTCCCGGCTGGATACATACGAGCAGTACTTC
TRBD1	TRBV27	TRBJ1-1	.	CASSWGQGVNTEAFF	TGTGCCAGCAGCTGGGGGCAGGGGGTGAACACTGAAGCTTTCTTT
.	TRBV6-5	TRBJ2-7	.	CASSYGSGPYEQYF	TGTGCCAGCAGTTACGGCAGCGGCCCCTACGAGCAGTACTTC
.	TRBV2	TRBJ1-6	.	CASSAVGLVALHF	TGTGCCAGCAGTGCGGTGGGGCTTGTGGCCCTCCACTTT
.	TRBV5-5	TRBJ1-4	.	CASSLLRITNGKLFF	TGTGCCAGCAGCTTATTGCGGATAACTAATGGAAAACTGTTTTTT